This T cell receptor beta chain stems from a study of T cell changes during pregnancy in multiple sclerosis. Assay: immunoSEQ multiplex PCR; the TCRdb copy retains only in-frame clones and omits some. The repertoire holds 39,000 or so clones, with 90% as singletons. Germline V CDR1 and CDR2: MNHEY, SMNVEV (reference sequence). The CDR3 is 11 residues long. The V gene lost 8 bases and the J gene lost 8 bases, with 12 bases spanning the gap. The receptor's source is a female donor with multiple sclerosis, enrolled in a pregnancy study. V usage is TRBV27 and J usage is TRBJ1-2; D unclear. The specimen comprised CD8+ T cells from peripheral blood mononuclear cells, sampled in the first trimester of pregnancy. CDR3 protein: CASRGVSGYTF. For the CDR3, the DNA is TGTGCCAGCCGAGGAGTTTCCGGCTACACCTTC.